This TCR beta chain comes out of a study of identical twins. TCRdb fed the 5' RACE reads into MiXCR, producing one record per CDR3 protein. This table has 1.5 million to 2 million distinct CDR3 sequences, 25% to 35% appearing once. The TCR comes from a newborn girl in good health. The sample comprised cord blood.

CDR3 protein: CASSRTSRGYNEQFF. The CDR3 DNA reads as TGTGCCAGCAGCCGGACTAGCAGGGGGTACAATGAGCAGTTCTTC. The V gene is TRBV11-2, the J gene TRBJ2-1; possibly TRBD2 for D (8 bases). Germline V CDR1 and CDR2: SGHAT, FQNNGV. The V end lost 5 bases, the J end lost 4 bases, and 15 bases lay between the germline ends. CDR3 size: 15 residues.